This section outlines one TCR beta chain sequence together with its context. The source of the sample is a study of CD8+CD57+ T cells in acquired aplastic anemia. Study-wide context: The sorted CD4+ and CD8+ cells yielded an average around 3 ug of DNA.

Germline values: CDR1 SNHLY, CDR2 FYNNEI. The CDR3 has 13 amino acids. V lost 6 bases and J lost 1, with 8 bases in between. Before being chosen for sequencing, patients had shown CD8+CD57+ cell expansion by flow cytometry. Genomic DNA served as template for TCR beta VDJ and CDR3 profiling. TCRdb independently ran MiXCR on the reads; one entry per CDR3 protein. Here the sample spans around 130,000 distinct CDR3 sequences, over 55% being singletons. The sample was sorted CD4+, CD8+, or CD8+CD57+ T cells (not recorded which) from PBMCs. This receptor was obtained from a human donor with aplastic anemia. V and J are TRBV2 and TRBJ2-3, with a tentative D call TRBD1 (6 bases). The CDR3 reads CASSNRGTDTQYF. The CDR3 DNA reads TGTGCCAGCAGCAACAGGGGCACAGATACGCAGTATTTT.